The sample holds one count of the clone carrying this T cell receptor beta chain. Its antigen is unidentified. These data come from a study of identical twins. TCRdb recomputed calls from the 5' RACE reads with MiXCR, one row per CDR3 protein. The table includes 450,000 or so distinct CDR3 sequences, 11% to 15% detected once. Overall study findings and caveats: Memory repertoires showed no such pattern, whereas abundant cord blood beta clonotypes carried fewer insertions.

These data were likewise used in another study, on yellow fever vaccine responses in identical twins.

Source material: CD4+ T cells sorted from blood. The TCR originated in a woman between 18 and 29 years old in good health.

The CDR3 loop is CASSFSIPSGGQGTQYF. The CDR3 DNA follows: TGTGCCAGCAGCTTTTCAATCCCTAGCGGGGGTCAGGGTACGCAGTATTTT. This chain links TRBV7-2 with TRBJ2-3, with 10 bases fitting TRBD2. V lost 3 bases, J lost 8 bases, and 14 bases stayed unmatched. Looked up from germline, CDR1 is SGHTA and CDR2 is FQGNSA. The CDR3 is made up of 17 amino acids.